A selection of T cell receptor beta chains follows, all from one sample in a study. TCRdb analysed the RT-PCR reads with MiXCR anew, one entry per CDR3 protein. The sample holds almost 700,000 distinct CDR3 sequences, 13% to 15% seen once. Material for sequencing was memory CD4+ T cells from blood. These receptors came from a female donor in good health, serving as a healthy control. CDR3s include the opening cysteine and the closing phenylalanine or tryptophan. D genes are given only for firm matches. Rows may omit the clone size; those that give it use once, few, many or a size class.

cdr3_length: 12; d_call: TRBD1; j_call: TRBJ1-1; v_call: TRBV28; clone_size: .; cdr3_nt: TGTGCCAGCAGCCCCAGGGGGCGAAAAGCTTTCTTT; cdr3_aa: CASSPRGRKAFF
cdr3_length: 17; d_call: .; j_call: TRBJ2-5; v_call: TRBV5-1; clone_size: .; cdr3_nt: TGCGCCAGCAGCCCGGGTCCAGGAGGGGTGCGCGGGGAGACCCAGTACTTC; cdr3_aa: CASSPGPGGVRGETQYF
cdr3_length: 14; d_call: .; j_call: TRBJ2-5; v_call: TRBV10-3; clone_size: many; cdr3_nt: TGTGCCATCAGTGAGTCAAGCCGCCAAGAGACCCAGTACTTC; cdr3_aa: CAISESSRQETQYF
cdr3_length: 15; d_call: TRBD1; j_call: TRBJ2-1; v_call: TRBV6-2/TRBV6-3; clone_size: few; cdr3_nt: TGTGCCAGCAGCGACCCTCGACAGGGGAAGGACGAGCAGTTCTTC; cdr3_aa: CASSDPRQGKDEQFF
cdr3_length: 13; d_call: .; j_call: TRBJ2-3; v_call: TRBV6-5; clone_size: many; cdr3_nt: TGTGCCAGCAGGGCGCAGGGTACAGATACGCAGTATTTT; cdr3_aa: CASRAQGTDTQYF
cdr3_length: 15; d_call: .; j_call: TRBJ1-4; v_call: TRBV10-1; clone_size: few; cdr3_nt: TGCGCCAGCAGTGAGGGGACATCCTCTAATGAAAAACTGTTTTTT; cdr3_aa: CASSEGTSSNEKLFF
cdr3_length: 14; d_call: .; j_call: TRBJ1-1; v_call: TRBV12-3/TRBV12-4; clone_size: .; cdr3_nt: TGTGCCAGCACAAAGCAGACCGGAAACACTGAAGCTTTCTTT; cdr3_aa: CASTKQTGNTEAFF
cdr3_length: 12; d_call: .; j_call: TRBJ2-1; v_call: TRBV6-1; clone_size: many; cdr3_nt: TGTGCCAGCAGTCGGGGGGCCAATGAGCAGTTCTTC; cdr3_aa: CASSRGANEQFF
cdr3_length: 14; d_call: .; j_call: TRBJ2-7; v_call: TRBV5-1; clone_size: many; cdr3_nt: TGCGCCAGCAGACCCGGGCTCGATACCTACGAGCAGTACTTC; cdr3_aa: CASRPGLDTYEQYF
cdr3_length: 14; d_call: TRBD1; j_call: TRBJ1-2; v_call: TRBV6-5; clone_size: many; cdr3_nt: TGTGCCAGCATAGAAGGACAGGGAAGAAATGGCTACACCTTC; cdr3_aa: CASIEGQGRNGYTF
cdr3_length: 13; d_call: .; j_call: TRBJ1-2; v_call: TRBV25-1; clone_size: .; cdr3_nt: TGTGCCAGCGGTACAGGGAGCGGCTATGGCTACACCTTC; cdr3_aa: CASGTGSGYGYTF
cdr3_length: 19; d_call: TRBD2; j_call: TRBJ2-1; v_call: TRBV24-1; clone_size: few; cdr3_nt: TGTGCCACCAGTGGCCCGGGACTAGCGGGAGGCCTGATCTACAATGAGCAGTTCTTC; cdr3_aa: CATSGPGLAGGLIYNEQFF
cdr3_length: 15; d_call: .; j_call: TRBJ2-1; v_call: TRBV7-3; clone_size: .; cdr3_nt: TGTGCCAGCAGCCCCCTGGGGAGTCGGGGCAATGAGCAGTTCTTC; cdr3_aa: CASSPLGSRGNEQFF
cdr3_length: 14; d_call: .; j_call: TRBJ1-5; v_call: TRBV27; clone_size: .; cdr3_nt: TGTGCCAGCAGGGACCCTTCGCCTTGGCAGCCCCAGCATTTT; cdr3_aa: CASRDPSPWQPQHF
cdr3_length: 16; d_call: TRBD2; j_call: TRBJ2-3; v_call: TRBV3-1; clone_size: few; cdr3_nt: TGTGCCAGCAGCCAGACTAGCGGGAGGGCCTCAGATACGCAGTATTTT; cdr3_aa: CASSQTSGRASDTQYF
cdr3_length: 15; d_call: TRBD2; j_call: TRBJ2-3; v_call: TRBV20-1; clone_size: few; cdr3_nt: TGCAGTGCTGTTACTAGCGGGAGGGGCACAGATACGCAGTATTTT; cdr3_aa: CSAVTSGRGTDTQYF
cdr3_length: 16; d_call: .; j_call: TRBJ1-2; v_call: TRBV7-3; clone_size: .; cdr3_nt: TGTGCCAGCAGCTTAACAGGGATGACAGACAACTATGGCTACACCTTC; cdr3_aa: CASSLTGMTDNYGYTF
cdr3_length: 13; d_call: .; j_call: TRBJ2-2; v_call: TRBV14; clone_size: .; cdr3_nt: TGTGCCAGCAGCCTTGGACAGCTAGAGGAGCTGTTTTTT; cdr3_aa: CASSLGQLEELFF
cdr3_length: 16; d_call: .; j_call: TRBJ1-5; v_call: TRBV4-3; clone_size: few; cdr3_nt: TGCGCCAGCAGCCAAGATTATTCTGAGGGCAATCAGCCCCAGCATTTT; cdr3_aa: CASSQDYSEGNQPQHF
cdr3_length: 17; d_call: TRBD2; j_call: TRBJ2-5; v_call: TRBV5-1; clone_size: .; cdr3_nt: TGCGCCAGCAGCCCAGGGACTACCGGAGCGTACCAAGAGACCCAGTACTTC; cdr3_aa: CASSPGTTGAYQETQYF
cdr3_length: 15; d_call: .; j_call: TRBJ2-7; v_call: TRBV20-1; clone_size: many; cdr3_nt: TGCAGTGCTGGTCTTAGGAAGGGATCTACCTACGAGCAGTACTTC; cdr3_aa: CSAGLRKGSTYEQYF
cdr3_length: 18; d_call: .; j_call: TRBJ2-1; v_call: TRBV6-5; clone_size: many; cdr3_nt: TGTGCCAGCAGCCCGTTAGGTCTAACGGGGGCAGTTCAAAATGAGCAGTTCTTC; cdr3_aa: CASSPLGLTGAVQNEQFF
cdr3_length: 14; d_call: TRBD1; j_call: TRBJ1-2; v_call: TRBV20-1; clone_size: .; cdr3_nt: TGCAGTGCTAGAGCGGGACAGGGAGACTATGGCTACACCTTC; cdr3_aa: CSARAGQGDYGYTF
cdr3_length: 12; d_call: .; j_call: TRBJ2-5; v_call: TRBV5-1; clone_size: many; cdr3_nt: TGCGCCAGCAGCTTCGCGAAAGAGACCCAGTACTTC; cdr3_aa: CASSFAKETQYF
cdr3_length: 15; d_call: TRBD2; j_call: TRBJ2-1; v_call: TRBV20-1; clone_size: many; cdr3_nt: TGCAGTGGGATAACTAATAGCGGGGTGTACAATGAGCAGTTCTTC; cdr3_aa: CSGITNSGVYNEQFF
cdr3_length: 15; d_call: TRBD1; j_call: TRBJ1-6; v_call: TRBV9; clone_size: many; cdr3_nt: TGTGCCAGCAGCGTAGATGGACAGGGTTCTTCACCCCTCCACTTT; cdr3_aa: CASSVDGQGSSPLHF
cdr3_length: 16; d_call: .; j_call: TRBJ1-2; v_call: TRBV12-3/TRBV12-4; clone_size: few; cdr3_nt: TGTGCCAGCAGTTTAGAAACGCGGGGAACCCCGAATGGCTACACCTTC; cdr3_aa: CASSLETRGTPNGYTF
cdr3_length: 16; d_call: TRBD2; j_call: TRBJ2-1; v_call: TRBV9; clone_size: .; cdr3_nt: TGTGCCAGCAGCGTAGATCCGGGAGGGGCCTACAATGAGCAGTTCTTC; cdr3_aa: CASSVDPGGAYNEQFF
cdr3_length: 16; d_call: .; j_call: TRBJ1-1; v_call: TRBV5-1; clone_size: few; cdr3_nt: TGCGCCAGCAGCTCCCGGTCCGGGCAGATGAACACTGAAGCTTTCTTT; cdr3_aa: CASSSRSGQMNTEAFF
cdr3_length: 12; d_call: .; j_call: TRBJ2-5; v_call: TRBV12-3/TRBV12-4; clone_size: many; cdr3_nt: TGTGCCAGCAGTGACTGGGGGGAGACCCAGTACTTC; cdr3_aa: CASSDWGETQYF
cdr3_length: 14; d_call: .; j_call: TRBJ1-1; v_call: TRBV20-1; clone_size: many; cdr3_nt: TGCAGTGCTAGTCTACCGGGACTTAGGGGTGAAGCTTTCTTT; cdr3_aa: CSASLPGLRGEAFF
cdr3_length: 22; d_call: TRBD2; j_call: TRBJ2-2; v_call: TRBV7-9; clone_size: few; cdr3_nt: TGTGCCAGCAGCGGGGGCCGGACTAGCGGGAGTTGGTCGGTGGTTGGCACCGGGGAGCTGTTTTTT; cdr3_aa: CASSGGRTSGSWSVVGTGELFF
cdr3_length: 14; d_call: .; j_call: TRBJ2-4; v_call: TRBV10-3; clone_size: many; cdr3_nt: TGTGCCATCAGTGAGTCGGGGACACAAAACATTCAGTACTTC; cdr3_aa: CAISESGTQNIQYF
cdr3_length: 15; d_call: .; j_call: TRBJ1-2; v_call: TRBV7-9; clone_size: few; cdr3_nt: TGTGCCAGCAGCTTAGCGTCCCGGGGTTTATATGGCTACACCTTC; cdr3_aa: CASSLASRGLYGYTF
cdr3_length: 14; d_call: .; j_call: TRBJ1-5; v_call: TRBV3-1; clone_size: .; cdr3_nt: TGTGCCAGCAGCCCCGTGGCAGGGGATCAGCCCCAGCATTTT; cdr3_aa: CASSPVAGDQPQHF